The 18 T cell receptor beta chains below were found in one sample sequenced in a study of blood T cell repertoires in COVID-19. Here immunoSEQ multiplex PCR was the method, and the copy in TCRdb shows in-frame clones only, minus some. The sample records about 150,000 clones, 90% being singletons. The specimen sequenced was peripheral blood. These receptors all come from a man aged 45-65 years with acute or convalescent COVID-19.

The chain is built from TRBV3-1 (or the pseudogene TRBV3-2) and TRBJ2-7; weak D call: TRBD1 (6 bases). This CDR3 contains 13 residues. CDR1 and CDR2 from the germline V gene are LGHDT and YNNKEL (reference sequence). The V gene lost 1 base and the J gene lost 6 bases, with 10 bases spanning the gap. CDR3 amino acids: CASSQAGAREQYV. DNA of the CDR3: TGTGCCAGCAGCCAAGCAGGGGCTCGCGAGCAGTACGTC.

The chain employs TRBV19 and TRBJ2-1; D may be TRBD1 (6 bases). Looked up from germline, CDR1 is LNHDA and CDR2 is SQIVND (reference sequence). V was shortened by 8 bases and J by 2 bases, with 13 bases between the two germline ends. The CDR3 consists of 14 residues. Written as DNA, the CDR3 is TGTGCCAGTCGGACAGAGAAGCCCTACAATGAGCAGTTCTTC. The encoded protein is CASRTEKPYNEQFF. The full variable domain, in which reference TRBV19 and TRBJ2-1 provide the parts outside the CDR3, is DGGITQSPKYLFRKEGQNVTLSCEQNLNHDAMYWYRQDPGQGLRLIYYSQIVNDFQKGDIAEGYSVSREKKESFPLTVTSAQKNPTAFYLCASRTEKPYNEQFFGPGTRLTVL.

The genes are TRBV29-1 and TRBJ2-3; 7 nucleotides align to TRBD1. CDR1 and CDR2 (germline): SQVTM, ANQGSEA. The CDR3 sequence is 13 residues long. With 5 bases clipped from V and 2 bases from J, the junction kept 4 bases outside the gene matches. DNA for the CDR3: TGCAGCGTTAACAGGGGAAACACAGATACGCAGTATTTT. It codes for CSVNRGNTDTQYF.

The chain has TRBV9 and TRBJ2-1; 11 bases agree with TRBD1. The CDR3 consists of 17 residues. Losses at the gene ends were 7 bases for V and 8 bases for J; bases not matched to a gene: 17. From germline, CDR1 is SGDLS and CDR2 YYNGEE. Here the CDR3 DNA reads TGTGCCAGCGAACCGGGACAGGGGGGGACTAGAGTCTATGAGCAGTTCTTC. It is translated as CASEPGQGGTRVYEQFF.

The genes are TRBV2 and TRBJ1-3; D remains unclear. V dropped 8 bases and J dropped 0 bases, with 11 bases sitting between them. Germline assignment: CDR1 SNHLY and CDR2 FYNNEI. This CDR3 has 14 residues. CDR3 nucleotide sequence: TGTGCCAGCCGTAGAGGATTCTCTGGAAACACCATATATTTT. Residues: CASRRGFSGNTIYF. The variable domain in full, with the rest retrieved from reference TRBV2 and TRBJ1-3, is EPEVTQTPSHQVTQMGQEVILRCVPISNHLYFYWYRQILGQKVEFLVSFYNNEISEKSEIFDDQFSVERPDGSNFTLKIRSTKLEDSAMYFCASRRGFSGNTIYFGEGSWLTVV.

The gene calls are TRBV28 and TRBJ1-2; D possibly corresponds to TRBD1 (5 bases). CDR1 and CDR2 from the germline V gene are MDHEN and SYDVKM. The CDR3 runs to 14 residues. Trimming removed 7 bases at V and 4 bases at J, with 16 bases between. Here the CDR3 DNA reads TGTGCCAGCACCCGGGGGGGGTCTGGCTATGGCTACACCTTC. Amino acids: CASTRGGSGYGYTF.

The chain employs TRBV5-6 and TRBJ2-5, with D possibly being TRBD2 (6 bases). This CDR3 is 18 amino acids long. Germline V CDR1 and CDR2: SGHDT, YYEEEE. Trimming cost V 0 bases and J 2 bases, with 20 bases left between them. As DNA, the CDR3 is TGTGCCAGCAGCTTGGAACGGGGGTTCCTCAAACCACAAGAGACCCAGTACTTC. Amino acids: CASSLERGFLKPQETQYF.

The rearrangement joins TRBV28 to TRBJ1-2; no definite D call. This CDR3 has 14 residues. Germline assignment: CDR1 MDHEN and CDR2 SYDVKM. V shed 1 base and J shed 2 bases, with 8 bases lying between them. The CDR3 coding sequence is TGTGCCAGCAGTTTATCTGCAGCGAACTATGGCTACACCTTC. It is translated as CASSLSAANYGYTF.

This chain joins TRBV3-1 (or the pseudogene TRBV3-2) and TRBJ2-1; TRBD1 agrees at 9 bases. J gave up 5 bases and V 3 bases, and 14 bases lay outside the gene matches. The CDR3 is made up of 18 amino acids. Germline CDR1 LGHDT, CDR2 YNNKEL (reference sequence). The CDR3 sequence: CASSQAIPGQGVHNEQFF. The CDR3 nucleotides read TGTGCCAGCAGCCAGGCTATCCCGGGACAGGGTGTACACAATGAGCAGTTCTTC.

The chain links TRBV27 to TRBJ2-7; 7 nucleotides align to TRBD2. From germline, CDR1 is MNHEY and CDR2 SMNVEV (reference sequence). The V and J ends lost 7 bases and 0 bases, in that order; junction bases with no gene match: 6. The length of the CDR3 is 14 residues. The chain's CDR3 is CASTRGVGSYEQYF. The CDR3 DNA follows: TGTGCCAGCACCCGGGGGGTAGGCTCCTACGAGCAGTACTTC.

This clone was detected once. The rearrangement uses TRBV11-2 and TRBJ2-5; possible D gene TRBD2, 5 bases. From germline, CDR1 is SGHAT and CDR2 FQNNGV. The CDR3 consists of 16 residues. V was clipped by 2 bases and J by 2 bases, with 15 bases between them. The CDR3 spells CASSLSGDRLQETQYF. For the CDR3, the DNA is TGTGCCAGCAGCTTAAGTGGTGACCGACTACAAGAGACCCAGTACTTC. Drawing the rest from reference TRBV11-2 and TRBJ2-5, the complete variable domain is EAGVAQSPRYKIIEKRQSVAFWCNPISGHATLYWYQQILGQGPKLLIQFQNNGVVDDSQLPKDRFSAERLKGVDSTLKIQPAKLEDSAVYLCASSLSGDRLQETQYFGPGTRLLVL.

The CDR3 nucleotides are TGTGCCAGCAGCTTAAATCGGGACTCAACTAATGAAAAACTGTTTTTT. Protein sequence: CASSLNRDSTNEKLFF. V usage is TRBV7-9 and J usage is TRBJ1-4, with D perhaps TRBD1 (5 bases). The CDR3 length is 16 residues. The V end lost 2 bases, the J end lost 0 bases, and 10 bases lay between the germline ends. Per the germline V gene, CDR1 is SEHNR and CDR2 is FQNEAQ (reference sequence).

The chain joins TRBV5-4 to TRBJ2-1; D is possibly TRBD2 (5 bases). Trimming pared 4 bases from V and 6 bases from J, leaving 11 bases between. Germline V gene data show CDR1 as SGHNT and CDR2 as YYREEE (reference sequence). This CDR3 contains 13 residues. CDR3 residues: CASSLVEVNEQFF. In DNA form, the CDR3 reads TGTGCCAGCAGCCTGGTGGAGGTCAATGAGCAGTTCTTC.

The chain combines TRBV11-2 with TRBJ2-3; TRBD1 aligns across 7 bases. V lost 5 bases, J lost 3 bases, and 14 bases stayed unmatched. This CDR3 contains 17 residues. Germline CDR1 is SGHAT and CDR2 is FQNNGV. Here the CDR3 reads CASSRTRQGVWTDTQYF. CDR3 coding DNA: TGTGCCAGCAGCCGAACAAGACAGGGCGTATGGACAGATACGCAGTATTTT.

V and J are TRBV27 and TRBJ2-7; a possible D gene is TRBD2 (6 bases). The CDR3 has 15 amino acids. Trimming stripped 2 bases from V and 2 bases from J, with 13 bases between. The germline gives CDR1 MNHEY, CDR2 SMNVEV (reference sequence). CDR3 DNA: TGTGCCAGCAGTTTAGGGGGGACGGACGCCTACGAGCAGTACTTC. Its protein is CASSLGGTDAYEQYF.

The chain employs TRBV6-5 and TRBJ2-5, with D possibly TRBD2 on 6 matching bases. The CDR3 loop spans 14 amino acids. The V gene's germline CDR1 is MNHEY and CDR2 SVGAGI. Trimming cost V 2 bases and J 1 base, with 8 bases left between them. CDR3 sequence (DNA): TGTGCCAGCAGTTACCGGGGGATCCAAGAGACCCAGTACTTC. Translating gives CASSYRGIQETQYF.

The chain has TRBV7-6 and TRBJ2-7, with a tentative D call TRBD1 (5 bases). Germline V lookup: CDR1 SGHVS, CDR2 FNYEAQ. V lost 4 bases and J 2 bases, leaving 12 bases between the germline ends. This CDR3 spans 14 amino acids. CDR3 amino acids: CASSSPTVTYEQYV. The CDR3 DNA follows: TGTGCCAGCAGCTCCCCGACAGTCACCTACGAGCAGTACGTC.

The chain is built from TRBV2 and TRBJ2-5; a possible D gene is TRBD2 (6 bases). V shed 10 bases and J shed 2 bases, with 20 bases lying between them. CDR3 length: 15 residues. Germline V CDR1 and CDR2: SNHLY, FYNNEI. The CDR3 region is CATLPGSGRQETQYF. The CDR3, as DNA: TGTGCCACCCTCCCCGGGAGTGGGCGGCAAGAGACCCAGTACTTC.